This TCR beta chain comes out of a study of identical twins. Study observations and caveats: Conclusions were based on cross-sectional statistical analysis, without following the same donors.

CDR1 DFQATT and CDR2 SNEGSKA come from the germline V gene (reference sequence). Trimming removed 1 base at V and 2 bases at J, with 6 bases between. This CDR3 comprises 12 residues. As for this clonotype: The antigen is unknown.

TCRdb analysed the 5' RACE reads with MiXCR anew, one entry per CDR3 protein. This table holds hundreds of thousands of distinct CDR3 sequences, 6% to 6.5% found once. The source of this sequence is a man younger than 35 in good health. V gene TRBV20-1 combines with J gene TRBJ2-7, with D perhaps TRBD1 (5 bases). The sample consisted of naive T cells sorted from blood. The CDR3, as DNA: TGCAGTGCTAGAGGACAGCCCTACGAGCAGTACTTC. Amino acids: CSARGQPYEQYF.